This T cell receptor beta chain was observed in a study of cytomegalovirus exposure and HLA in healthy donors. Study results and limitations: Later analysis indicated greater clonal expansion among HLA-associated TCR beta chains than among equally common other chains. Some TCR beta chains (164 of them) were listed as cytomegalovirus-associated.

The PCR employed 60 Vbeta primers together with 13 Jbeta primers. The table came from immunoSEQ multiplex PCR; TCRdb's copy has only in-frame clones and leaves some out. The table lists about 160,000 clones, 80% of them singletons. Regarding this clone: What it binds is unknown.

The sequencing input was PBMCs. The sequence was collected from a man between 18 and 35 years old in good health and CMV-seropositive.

The CDR3 spells CASSRGVVLNTEAFF. CDR3 DNA: TGTGCCAGCAGCCGCGGGGTCGTATTGAACACTGAAGCTTTCTTT. The chain carries TRBV4-2 and TRBJ1-1, with D hard to call. Germline V gene sequence: CDR1 LGHNA, CDR2 YNFKEQ. Trimming left V 4 bases short and J 0 bases short, with 12 bases between. The CDR3 contains 15 residues.